The rows below give T cell receptor beta chains drawn from one sample of a study of shared clonotypes between healthy human individuals. Profiled with immunoSEQ multiplex PCR; TCRdb holds only in-frame clones, not every one. This table has about 710,000 clones, around three quarters appearing once. Sequenced material: memory CD4+ T cells sorted from blood. Receptors were obtained from a woman aged 25 to 45 in good health. Each CDR3 is given with its conserved first and last residue. Fields, in order: D gene, V gene, J gene, clone size, CDR3 DNA, CDR3 protein. A D gene is named only where the DNA matches it firmly. Not all rows give a size; the values are once, few, many and, for expanded clones, a class.

D: TRBD2; V: TRBV14; J: TRBJ2-1; size: NA; DNA: TGTGCCAGCAGCCAAGAGCGGGGGTTCTACAATGAGCAGTTCTTC; CDR3: CASSQERGFYNEQFF
D: NA; V: TRBV5-6; J: TRBJ1-3; size: NA; DNA: TGTGCCAGCAGGGAAAACCGGGGGTTAGGGTCGTCTGGAAACACCATATATTTT; CDR3: CASRENRGLGSSGNTIYF
D: NA; V: TRBV5-1; J: TRBJ2-2; size: NA; DNA: TGCGCCAGCAGCTTGGATCCAGGATCGCACACCGGGGAGCTGTTTTTT; CDR3: CASSLDPGSHTGELFF
D: NA; V: TRBV19; J: TRBJ1-2; size: NA; DNA: TGTGCCAGTAGTGGTGACAGGATCAACTATGGCTACACCTTC; CDR3: CASSGDRINYGYTF
D: TRBD1; V: TRBV29-1; J: TRBJ1-1; size: NA; DNA: TGCAGCGTCGCTAGACAGGGGGGGTCGGGCACTGAAGCTTTCTTT; CDR3: CSVARQGGSGTEAFF
D: NA; V: TRBV18; J: TRBJ2-5; size: few; DNA: TGTGCCAGCTCACCGCAGGGACAAGAGACCCAGTACTTC; CDR3: CASSPQGQETQYF
D: NA; V: TRBV27; J: TRBJ2-1; size: NA; DNA: TGTGCCAGCAGTTTAACGGCGGAGCCCCAGTTCTTC; CDR3: CASSLTAEPQFF
D: NA; V: TRBV12-2; J: TRBJ1-4; size: once; DNA: TGTGCAAGTCGCTTAGTTTTGTGGGCTGGACAGGGAGGTGAAAAACTGTTTTTT; CDR3: CASRLVLWAGQGGEKLFF
D: TRBD2; V: TRBV7-3; J: TRBJ2-3; size: NA; DNA: TGTGCCAGCAGCCCTAGCGGGGGGGCAGATACGCAGTATTTT; CDR3: CASSPSGGADTQYF
D: TRBD2; V: TRBV19; J: TRBJ2-2; size: NA; DNA: TGTGCCAGTAGTATAAATCGAGCGGGAGTGACCGGGGAGCTGTTTTTT; CDR3: CASSINRAGVTGELFF